What follows are 28 T cell receptor beta chains derived from one specimen sequenced in a study of cytomegalovirus exposure and HLA in healthy donors. PCR amplification relied on 60 Vbeta primers (plus 13 Jbeta primers). Produced via immunoSEQ multiplex PCR; TCRdb's table is partial and in-frame only. The sample has about 130,000 clones; 73% are singletons. What was sequenced was PBMCs. These receptors all stem from a woman between 40 and 50 years old in good health and CMV-seropositive.

The CDR3 sequence is CASSFSGGAGELFF. CDR3 bases: TGTGCCAGCAGTTTTAGCGGGGGGGCCGGGGAGCTGTTTTTT. The rearrangement uses TRBV28 and TRBJ2-2; TRBD2 aligns across 11 bases. The CDR3 runs to 14 residues. The ends lost 3 bases at V and 6 bases at J; junction bases unmatched: 0. Germline assignment: CDR1 MDHEN and CDR2 SYDVKM.

The chain is built from TRBV28 and TRBJ2-7, with D unresolved. Trimming took off 3 bases at V and 2 bases at J, with 11 bases between the two ends. The CDR3 length is 14 residues. CDR1 MDHEN and CDR2 SYDVKM come from the germline V gene. The CDR3: CASSFDSVPYEQYF. The DNA of the CDR3 is TGTGCCAGCAGTTTCGATAGTGTCCCCTACGAGCAGTACTTC.

This clone has a single count. This chain links TRBV27 with TRBJ2-6; D possibly corresponds to TRBD1 (6 bases). Germline lookup yields CDR1 MNHEY and CDR2 SMNVEV (reference sequence). This CDR3 has 18 residues. The V end was cut by 4 bases, the J end by 1 base, with 17 bases between. The DNA for the CDR3 is TGTGCCAGCAGTTCCCCGACCTACAGGGTTTCTGGGGCCAACGTCCTGACTTTC. This gives the protein CASSSPTYRVSGANVLTF.

This clone has more than one count but fewer than ten. The J gene is TRBJ1-2, the V gene TRBV2; 7 bases fit TRBD1. Germline V gene data show CDR1 as SNHLY and CDR2 as FYNNEI. The CDR3 length is 11 residues. V lost 8 bases, J lost 3 bases, and 0 bases stayed unmatched. DNA of the CDR3: TGTGCCAGCGGACAGGACTATGGCTACACCTTC. Its protein is CASGQDYGYTF.

V and J are TRBV7-9 and TRBJ2-3; D unclear. Germline V gene sequence: CDR1 SEHNR, CDR2 FQNEAQ (reference sequence). CDR3 length: 15 residues. V was shortened by 2 bases and J by 0 bases, with 9 bases between the two germline ends. DNA of the CDR3: TGTGCCAGCAGCTTAAAATTTTCTAGCACAGATACGCAGTATTTT. Protein sequence: CASSLKFSSTDTQYF. Using reference TRBV7-9 and TRBJ2-3 for the parts outside the CDR3, the full variable domain is DTGVSQNPRHKITKRGQNVTFRCDPISEHNRLYWYRQTLGQGPEFLTYFQNEAQLEKSRLLSDRFSAERPKGSFSTLEIQRTEQGDSAMYLCASSLKFSSTDTQYFGPGTRLTVL.

The table lists this clone with a few counts. The genes are TRBV16 and TRBJ2-3; 9 bases align to TRBD1. Germline values: CDR1 KGHSY, CDR2 FQNENV. J was trimmed by 0 bases and V by 2 bases; bases with no gene match: 3. This CDR3 spans 16 amino acids. The CDR3 nucleotides read TGTGCCAGCAGCCAAAGGACAGGGGCGAGCACAGATACGCAGTATTTT. Translation gives CASSQRTGASTDTQYF.

The chain joins TRBV5-4 to TRBJ2-3, with TRBD1 matching over 10 bases. In germline, CDR1 is SGHNT, CDR2 YYREEE (reference sequence). The CDR3 has 15 amino acids. With V trimmed by 0 bases and J by 3 bases, 1 base remained unmatched. CDR3 sequence: CASSLGDRGTDTQYF. The CDR3 DNA is TGTGCCAGCAGCTTGGGGGACAGGGGAACAGATACGCAGTATTTT.

The genes are TRBV30 and TRBJ2-3; 9 bases agree with TRBD1. V lost 0 bases and J lost 4; bases outside the gene matches: 2. Germline loops: CDR1 GTSNPN, CDR2 SVGIG (reference sequence). There are 14 residues in the CDR3. The CDR3 DNA reads TGTGCCTGGAGTGTGGGACAGGGTGCAGATACGCAGTATTTT. As protein: CAWSVGQGADTQYF.

This chain uses TRBV28 with TRBJ1-5; unclear D gene. Germline values: CDR1 MDHEN, CDR2 SYDVKM. CDR3 size: 16 residues. V shed 3 bases and J shed 0 bases, with 12 bases lying between them. The CDR3 bases are TGTGCCAGCAGTTTTTCCCAGGCTCCTAGCAATCAGCCCCAGCATTTT. Protein product: CASSFSQAPSNQPQHF.

The rearrangement joins TRBV28 to TRBJ1-1; D is unclear. This CDR3 contains 13 residues. Trimming stripped 6 bases from V and 3 bases from J, with 11 bases between. Germline lookup yields CDR1 MDHEN and CDR2 SYDVKM. This chain's CDR3 is CASSLTGDTEAFF. CDR3 sequence (DNA): TGTGCCAGCAGCCTCACCGGAGACACTGAAGCTTTCTTT.

V gene TRBV2 combines with J gene TRBJ1-4; 9 bases are shared with TRBD1. The CDR3 loop spans 14 amino acids. The trim removed 3 bases at V and 12 bases at J, leaving 8 bases unmatched. Germline CDR1 SNHLY, CDR2 FYNNEI. CDR3 sequence: CASSEGQGVVELFF. The CDR3 DNA reads TGTGCCAGCAGTGAGGGACAGGGTGTAGTAGAACTGTTTTTT.

A few counts support this clone. Here the CDR3 reads CASTRETSSYEQYF. In DNA form, the CDR3 reads TGCGCCAGCACCAGGGAAACGAGCTCCTACGAGCAGTACTTC. V gene TRBV5-1 combines with J gene TRBJ2-7; possible D gene TRBD1, 5 bases. Germline loops: CDR1 SGHRS, CDR2 YFSETQ. V gave up 6 bases and J gave up 0 bases, with 13 bases separating them. This CDR3 comprises 14 residues. The entire variable domain, with the rest obtained from reference TRBV5-1 and TRBJ2-7, is as follows: KAGVTQTPRYLIKTRGQQVTLSCSPISGHRSVSWYQQTPGQGLQFLFEYFSETQRNKGNFPGRFSGRQFSNSRSEMNVSTLELGDSALYLCASTRETSSYEQYFGPGTRLTVT.

The chain couples TRBV7-2 to TRBJ1-5; D might be TRBD1 (6 bases). Germline CDR1 is SGHTA and CDR2 is FQGNSA. The CDR3 runs to 13 residues. V shed 5 bases and J shed 4 bases, with 9 bases lying between them. The CDR3 DNA follows: TGTGCCAGCAGCCAAGACAGGAATCAGCCCCAGCATTTT. Translating it yields CASSQDRNQPQHF.

This clone was found once. The chain links TRBV5-1 to TRBJ1-5; D perhaps matches TRBD1 (6 bases). The ends were cut back, 7 bases at V and 5 bases at J, with 13 bases in the middle. The CDR3 spans 13 residues. Germline CDR1 reads SGHRS; CDR2 reads YFSETQ. The DNA of the CDR3 is TGCGCCAGCTCCCAGGGGCCTGATCAGCCCCAGCATTTT. Translation: CASSQGPDQPQHF.

The J gene is TRBJ2-7, the V gene TRBV29-1, with D maybe TRBD1 (6 bases). CDR3 size: 12 residues. Trimming removed 6 bases from V and 2 bases from J, with 11 bases in between. From germline, CDR1 is SQVTM and CDR2 ANQGSEA. Written as DNA, the CDR3 is TGCAGCGTGGAGAAGGGGGCCTACGAGCAGTACTTC. Translated, it gives CSVEKGAYEQYF.

The rearrangement joins TRBV18 to TRBJ1-2, with 8 bases fitting TRBD1. After removal of 6 bases from V and 7 bases from J, the junction contained 7 bases not matched to a gene. The CDR3 totals 13 residues. Germline V gene lookup returns CDR1 KGHSH and CDR2 LQKENI. The CDR3 reads CASSTDRESGYTF. The CDR3 region has the DNA TGTGCCAGCTCGACGGACAGGGAGAGTGGCTACACCTTC.

The sample holds a few counts of this clone. The chain joins TRBV29-1 to TRBJ2-3; D is undetermined. Germline V gene lookup returns CDR1 SQVTM and CDR2 ANQGSEA. V shed 1 base and J shed 5 bases, with 10 bases lying between them. The CDR3 contains 13 residues. The CDR3 reads CSVEGHLRDTQYF. The CDR3 DNA follows: TGCAGCGTTGAAGGCCATTTGAGAGATACGCAGTATTTT.

V and J are TRBV4-2 and TRBJ1-4, with 7 bases that match TRBD1. CDR1 LGHNA and CDR2 YNFKEQ come from the germline V gene. The CDR3 runs 16 residues. The junction had 9 bases not matched to a gene; V was cut back by 0 bases and J by 8 bases. Written as DNA, the CDR3 is TGTGCCAGCAGCCAAGAAAGGGTGGCAGGGGGAGAAAAACTGTTTTTT. This encodes CASSQERVAGGEKLFF.

J is TRBJ1-6 and V is TRBV30; D not resolved. The CDR3 has 17 residues. The V end lost 3 bases, the J end lost 5 bases, and 20 bases lay between the germline ends. CDR1 and CDR2 (germline): GTSNPN, SVGIG (reference sequence). The CDR3 region has the DNA TGTGCCTGGAGCGTACTAATGATGGGAGGAGATAATTCACCCCTCCACTTT. It encodes CAWSVLMMGGDNSPLHF.

This clone was counted a few times. The chain uses TRBV11-2 and TRBJ1-2; no clear D. The V and J ends lost 5 bases and 2 bases respectively, with 15 bases between them. Looked up from germline, CDR1 is SGHAT and CDR2 is FQNNGV. The length of the CDR3 is 15 residues. Here the CDR3 reads CASSPLDRGNYGYTF. CDR3 sequence (DNA): TGTGCCAGCAGCCCACTGGACCGCGGGAACTATGGCTACACCTTC.

The chain combines TRBV27 with TRBJ2-2, with 7 bases identical to TRBD2. The germline gives CDR1 MNHEY, CDR2 SMNVEV (reference sequence). This CDR3 contains 17 residues. J lost 0 bases, V lost 5 bases, and 9 bases had no gene match. CDR3 amino acids: CASSLSSGNANTGELFF. The CDR3 DNA follows: TGTGCCAGCAGTCTTTCTAGCGGTAACGCGAACACCGGGGAGCTGTTTTTT.

The count of this clone is one. The genes are TRBV2 and TRBJ1-1, with D uncertain. CDR1 is SNHLY and CDR2 is FYNNEI in the germline V gene. V dropped 8 bases and J dropped 2 bases, with 18 bases sitting between them. The CDR3 is made up of 15 amino acids. The chain's CDR3 is CASFQSEAGNTEAFF. The CDR3 DNA reads TGTGCCAGCTTTCAGTCAGAGGCGGGAAACACTGAAGCTTTCTTT.

The chain links TRBV28 to TRBJ2-1, with no clear D. V was pared by 7 bases and J by 7 bases, with 17 bases between. The CDR3 covers 14 residues. Germline loops: CDR1 MDHEN, CDR2 SYDVKM. Here the CDR3 DNA reads TGTGCCAGCACACCTCTTGGCAGAAAGAATGAGCAGTTCTTC. Translating gives CASTPLGRKNEQFF.

This clone was counted between two and nine times. The rearrangement links TRBV6-1 to TRBJ2-7, with 8 bases lining up with TRBD1. Germline CDR1 is MNHNS and CDR2 is SASEGT. The CDR3 covers 15 residues. V lost 6 bases to trimming and J lost 7 bases; unmatched junction nucleotides: 14. DNA of the CDR3: TGTGCCAGCAGCCCCTCGGGGCAGGGGGCAGGTGAGCAGTACTTC. As protein: CASSPSGQGAGEQYF.

The V gene is TRBV7-3, the J gene TRBJ2-1, with 8 positions matching TRBD2. The J segment lost 4 bases and the V segment lost 0 bases, leaving 5 bases of the junction unmatched. The length of the CDR3 is 16 residues. Germline-derived CDR1 and CDR2 are SGHTA and FQGTGA. CDR3 sequence reads: CASSLTRAGGYNEQFF. In DNA form, the CDR3 reads TGTGCCAGCAGCTTAACGAGGGCGGGAGGATACAATGAGCAGTTCTTC.

This chain uses TRBV7-9 with TRBJ1-4, with TRBD1 as a possible D gene (6 bases). With 6 bases removed from V and 8 bases from J, the gap between germline ends came to 16 bases. Germline CDR1 and CDR2: SEHNR and FQNEAQ (reference sequence). The CDR3 length is 14 residues. CDR3 bases: TGTGCCAGCAGGCAACAGGGCTTAGGAGAAAAACTGTTTTTT. Its protein product is CASRQQGLGEKLFF. Combining the CDR3 with reference TRBV7-9 and TRBJ1-4 gives the whole variable domain DTGVSQNPRHKITKRGQNVTFRCDPISEHNRLYWYRQTLGQGPEFLTYFQNEAQLEKSRLLSDRFSAERPKGSFSTLEIQRTEQGDSAMYLCASRQQGLGEKLFFGSGTQLSVL.

This rearrangement joins TRBV14 to TRBJ2-2; a possible D gene is TRBD1 (5 bases). V was trimmed by 0 bases and J by 5 bases, leaving 22 bases between them. The germline V gene encodes CDR1 SGHDN and CDR2 FVKESK. This CDR3 contains 19 residues. CDR3: CASSQDLGQPTNRTGELFF. The CDR3 DNA is TGTGCCAGCAGCCAAGATCTGGGGCAGCCCACGAACAGGACCGGGGAGCTGTTTTTT.

V and J are TRBV18 and TRBJ2-5; no clear D. The CDR3 sequence is 14 residues long. V dropped 1 base and J dropped 0 bases, with 6 bases sitting between them. From germline, CDR1 is KGHSH and CDR2 LQKENI. In nucleotides, the CDR3 is TGTGCCAGCTCACCACAATCAAACCAAGAGACCCAGTACTTC. It encodes CASSPQSNQETQYF.